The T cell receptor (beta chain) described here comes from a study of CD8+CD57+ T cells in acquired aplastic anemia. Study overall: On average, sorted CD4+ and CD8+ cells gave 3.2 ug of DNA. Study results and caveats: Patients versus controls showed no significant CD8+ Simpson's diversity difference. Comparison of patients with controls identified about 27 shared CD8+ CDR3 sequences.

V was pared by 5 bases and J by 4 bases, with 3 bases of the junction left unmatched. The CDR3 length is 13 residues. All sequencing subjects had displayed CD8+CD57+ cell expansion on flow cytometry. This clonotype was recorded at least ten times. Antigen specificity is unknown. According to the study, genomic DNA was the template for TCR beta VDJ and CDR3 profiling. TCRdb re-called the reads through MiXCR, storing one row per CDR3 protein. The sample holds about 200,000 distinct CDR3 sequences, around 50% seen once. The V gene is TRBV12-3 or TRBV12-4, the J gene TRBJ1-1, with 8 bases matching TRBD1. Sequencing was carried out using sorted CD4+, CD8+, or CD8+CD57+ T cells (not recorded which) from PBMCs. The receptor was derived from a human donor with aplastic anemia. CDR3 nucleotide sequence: TGTGCCAGCAGTACACAGGGGGTCACTGAAGCTTTCTTT. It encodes CASSTQGVTEAFF.